A single sample is the source of the 9 T cell receptor beta chains below, sequenced in a study of CDR3 diversity in severe acne. TCRdb reanalysed the PCR reads using MiXCR and keeps one entry per CDR3 protein. The table lists tens of thousands of distinct CDR3 sequences, 45% to 60% of them singletons. Sequencing used blood. The receptor set was obtained from a male donor in good health, without acne.

A note on this clonotype: Relative to the germline gene, one junction end is altered; a read error may explain this. This chain joins TRBV7-7 and TRBJ2-2; D might be TRBD1 or TRBD2, each matching 5 bases. The CDR3 is made up of 13 amino acids. Germline loops: CDR1 SSHAT, CDR2 FNYEAQ (reference sequence). Here the CDR3 reads CASSSQGTGELVF. CDR3 DNA: TGTGCTAGCAGCTCCCAGGGTACCGGGGAGCTGGTTTTT.

CDR3 amino acids: CATSDLRQGAKLNTIYF. The DNA for the CDR3 is TGTGCCACCAGTGATCTCAGGCAGGGGGCGAAATTAAACACCATATATTTT. The chain is built from TRBV24-1 and TRBJ1-3, with 8 positions matching TRBD1. Losses at the gene ends were 3 bases for V and 6 bases for J; bases not matched to a gene: 12. The germline CDR1 and CDR2 sequences are KGHDR and SFDVKD. The CDR3 runs 17 residues.

In its sample, this clonotype ranks as medium-sized. This chain joins TRBV10-1 and TRBJ2-1; 8 nucleotides match TRBD2. Germline loops: CDR1 WNHNN, CDR2 SYGVQD (reference sequence). The CDR3 sequence is 15 residues long. Losses at the gene ends were 1 base for V and 4 bases for J; bases not matched to a gene: 3. Here the CDR3 DNA reads TGCGCCAGCAGTGAGTTAGGGACTAGATACAATGAGCAGTTCTTC. It is translated as CASSELGTRYNEQFF.

J is TRBJ2-1 and V is TRBV20-1, with 12 bases identical to TRBD2. From germline, CDR1 is DFQATT and CDR2 SNEGSKA (reference sequence). V shed 5 bases and J 8 bases; nucleotides not matched to a gene: 7. The CDR3 has 14 residues. The CDR3, as DNA: TGCAGTGCTTCAGAGACTAGCGGGAGTGATGAGCAGTTCTTC. Translation: CSASETSGSDEQFF.

The count of this clonotype is one. The rearrangement joins TRBV12-3 or TRBV12-4 to TRBJ2-5; 9 positions match TRBD1. CDR3 length equals 16 residues. J lost 5 bases, V lost 6 bases, and 13 bases had no gene match. CDR3 DNA sequence: TGTGCCAGCAGACCGAGCGGGACAGGGCTTTGGGAGACCCAGTACTTC. Translated: CASRPSGTGLWETQYF.

Comments on this clonotype: With a much larger clone just one base away, this may be a read error. The J gene is TRBJ1-6, the V gene TRBV10-3; D is unresolved. The V end was cut by 7 bases, the J end by 8 bases, with 12 bases between. The CDR3 sequence is 13 residues long. Germline CDR1 is ENHRY and CDR2 is SYGVKD. The CDR3 DNA sequence: TGTGCCATCAATGACCGCGAGGATTCACCCCTCCACTTT. Residues: CAINDREDSPLHF.

This chain links TRBV7-3 with TRBJ2-7; D is uncertain. CDR3 length: 9 residues. With 6 bases removed from V and 5 bases from J, the gap between germline ends came to 2 bases. Germline lookup yields CDR1 SGHTA and CDR2 FQGTGA. CDR3 protein: CASRDEQYF. The CDR3 DNA reads TGTGCCAGCAGAGACGAGCAGTACTTC.

This sequence joins TRBV20-1 and TRBJ2-2; D not certain. Germline V gene data show CDR1 as DFQATT and CDR2 as SNEGSKA (reference sequence). This CDR3 has 14 residues. V was pared by 1 base and J by 4 bases, with 10 bases between. CDR3 DNA: TGCAGTGCTAGAGGCGAGATGGGCACCGGGGAGCTGTTTTTT. Residues: CSARGEMGTGELFF.

The CDR3 reads CASSLTGKLNTEAFF. The DNA of the CDR3 is TGTGCCAGCAGTCTAACAGGCAAGCTGAACACTGAAGCTTTCTTT. The rearrangement uses TRBV27 and TRBJ1-1; perhaps TRBD1 as D (5 bases). Germline values: CDR1 MNHEY, CDR2 SMNVEV (reference sequence). The CDR3 contains 15 residues. Trimming cost V 5 bases and J 0 bases, with 13 bases left between them.